Each of the 9 T cell receptor beta chains below was sequenced from the same sample in a study of blood T cell repertoires in COVID-19. Only in-frame clones appear in the TCRdb table, and some are missing; sequencing was by immunoSEQ multiplex PCR. The data show under 150,000 clones, around three quarters seen once. The sample comprised peripheral blood. The receptors here all came from a woman in her sixties or seventies with acute or convalescent COVID-19.

By sample fraction, this clone is medium-sized. The gene calls are TRBV3-1 (or the pseudogene TRBV3-2) and TRBJ2-5, with a weak D call TRBD2 (5 bases). Germline V CDR1 and CDR2: LGHDT, YNNKEL (reference sequence). Trimming shortened V by 4 bases and J by 5 bases, and 14 bases separated the two germline ends. This CDR3 contains 14 residues. The CDR3 region is CASSPPSEVETQYF. In nucleotides, the CDR3 is TGTGCCAGCAGCCCTCCGTCGGAGGTGGAGACCCAGTACTTC.

The chain uses TRBV11-2 and TRBJ2-4, with D tentatively TRBD2 (6 bases). This CDR3 has 18 amino acids. The V end was cut by 1 base, the J end by 1 base, with 17 bases between. Looked up from germline, CDR1 is SGHAT and CDR2 is FQNNGV. This CDR3 reads CASSLGSLREVAKNIQYF. CDR3 bases: TGTGCCAGCAGCTTAGGTTCACTCAGGGAGGTGGCCAAAAACATTCAGTACTTC.

This sequence joins TRBV5-6 and TRBJ1-1; a weak D match, TRBD1 (5 bases). In germline, CDR1 is SGHDT, CDR2 YYEEEE. V was cut by 0 bases and J by 10 bases, with 10 bases left in between. The CDR3 runs to 12 residues. Here the CDR3 DNA reads TGTGCCAGCAGCTTGGAAAGACAGAGAGCTTTCTTT. It codes for CASSLERQRAFF.

The chain joins TRBV6-5 to TRBJ1-6, with D uncertain. Germline V gene data show CDR1 as MNHEY and CDR2 as SVGAGI. CDR3 length equals 15 residues. Trimming shortened V by 0 bases and J by 4 bases, and 7 bases separated the two germline ends. The CDR3 DNA reads as TGTGCCAGCAGTTACTCGATTCGGTATAATTCACCCCTCCACTTT. Its translation: CASSYSIRYNSPLHF.

The rearrangement links TRBV4-3 to TRBJ1-2; TRBD1 aligns across 7 bases. Germline-derived CDR1 and CDR2 are LGHNA and YSLEER. The CDR3 loop spans 15 amino acids. V lost 0 bases, J lost 8 bases, and 9 bases stayed unmatched. The CDR3 loop is CASSQEAKGAKGYTF. The CDR3 nucleotides read TGCGCCAGCAGCCAAGAGGCTAAGGGGGCGAAAGGCTACACCTTC.

The chain links TRBV6-4 to TRBJ2-1; TRBD1 is a possible D gene (5 bases). Trimming shortened V by 4 bases and J by 1 base, and 11 bases separated the two germline ends. Looked up from germline, CDR1 is MRHNA and CDR2 is SNTAGT. The CDR3 has 15 residues. CDR3 sequence reads: CASSAGPISYNEQFF. In DNA, the CDR3 is TGTGCCAGCAGTGCAGGGCCGATTTCCTACAATGAGCAGTTCTTC.

The J gene is TRBJ2-6, the V gene TRBV19; tentative D call: TRBD1 (6 bases). The CDR3 totals 17 residues. The V end was cut by 1 base, the J end by 0 bases, with 10 bases between. The germline CDR1 and CDR2 sequences are LNHDA and SQIVND (reference sequence). The CDR3 spells CASSIGTVVSGANVLTF. DNA for the CDR3: TGTGCCAGTAGTATAGGGACAGTGGTCTCTGGGGCCAACGTCCTGACTTTC.

CDR3 loop: CASSLRTPGGNQPQHF. The CDR3 DNA reads TGCGCCAGCAGCCTCAGGACCCCGGGAGGCAATCAGCCCCAGCATTTT. The V call is TRBV4-1, the J call TRBJ1-5, with D hard to call. From germline, CDR1 is MGHRA and CDR2 YSYEKL. This CDR3 contains 16 residues. Trimming removed 4 bases at V and 2 bases at J, with 15 bases between.

The table lists this clone with a few counts. The chain carries TRBV10-3 and TRBJ1-1, with TRBD1 matching 8 bases. This CDR3 spans 15 amino acids. The V segment lost 3 bases and the J segment 1 base; nucleotides outside the gene matches: 4. Germline V gene lookup returns CDR1 ENHRY and CDR2 SYGVKD. The CDR3 DNA reads as TGTGCCATCAGTGAAAGGGGGACAGGGAACACTGAAGCTTTCTTT. It is translated as CAISERGTGNTEAFF.